This section outlines one T cell receptor (beta chain) sequence together with its context. Its antigen is not identified. The CDR3 is 14 amino acids. CDR1 and CDR2 (germline): SNHLY, FYNNEI. The ends lost 1 base at V and 5 bases at J; junction bases unmatched: 0. It was with 60 Vbeta and 13 Jbeta primers that the PCR ran. Method: immunoSEQ multiplex PCR; TCRdb's copy keeps in-frame clones and lacks some. This listing includes about 87,000 clones. This entry belongs to a study of cytomegalovirus exposure and HLA in healthy donors. Study findings and constraints: HLA-A and HLA-B allele assignments for most subjects were reportedly predicted accurately using TCR beta sequences.

The sequenced sample was PBMCs. The TCR comes from a man aged 45 to 65 in good health and CMV-seropositive. The V gene is TRBV2, the J gene TRBJ1-4; 8 nucleotides line up with TRBD1. Here the CDR3 DNA reads TGTGCCAGCAGTGAAGGGACAGGGAATGAAAAACTGTTTTTT. It translates to CASSEGTGNEKLFF.